One and the same sample provided the 31 T cell receptor beta chains below, sequenced in a study of blood T cell repertoires in COVID-19. The table came from immunoSEQ multiplex PCR; TCRdb's copy has only in-frame clones and leaves some out. The sample has approximately 190,000 clones; 80% to 90% are singletons. Sequencing was carried out using peripheral blood. The receptors originated from a man aged 80 or over with acute or convalescent COVID-19.

The chain joins TRBV10-3 to TRBJ2-7; 9 bases agree with TRBD2. V lost 2 bases to trimming and J lost 4 bases; unmatched junction nucleotides: 3. Germline lookup yields CDR1 ENHRY and CDR2 SYGVKD. The CDR3 extends over 14 amino acids. For the CDR3, the DNA is TGTGCCATCAGTGAGGCGGGAGGGGAATACGAGCAGTACTTC. Translating it yields CAISEAGGEYEQYF.

V and J are TRBV28 and TRBJ2-7; 9 bases agree with TRBD1. Trimming removed 6 bases from V and 3 bases from J; junction bases left unmatched: 9. The CDR3 has 15 amino acids. Germline V gene data show CDR1 as MDHEN and CDR2 as SYDVKM. The CDR3 DNA sequence: TGTGCCAGCAGAGTACAGACAGGGGGGTTCTACGAGCAGTACTTC. This codes for CASRVQTGGFYEQYF. Combining the CDR3 with reference TRBV28 and TRBJ2-7 gives the whole variable domain DVKVTQSSRYLVKRTGEKVFLECVQDMDHENMFWYRQDPGLGLRLIYFSYDVKMKEKGDIPEGYSVSREKKERFSLILESASTNQTSMYLCASRVQTGGFYEQYFGPGTRLTVT.

The chain has TRBV27 and TRBJ2-1; D is unclear. Trimming removed 5 bases from V and 0 bases from J, with 20 bases in between. Germline assignment: CDR1 MNHEY and CDR2 SMNVEV (reference sequence). The CDR3 consists of 18 residues. CDR3 sequence (DNA): TGTGCCAGCAGTAATTCTCCCCCCGTTCTACGCTCCTACAATGAGCAGTTCTTC. It is translated as CASSNSPPVLRSYNEQFF.

J is TRBJ2-3 and V is TRBV2, with D maybe TRBD1 (5 bases). Trimming stripped 3 bases from V and 3 bases from J, with 13 bases between. Germline-derived CDR1 and CDR2 are SNHLY and FYNNEI. This CDR3 comprises 15 residues. The CDR3 is CASSEGLLGTDTQYF. The CDR3 DNA sequence: TGTGCCAGCAGTGAGGGGCTCCTCGGAACAGATACGCAGTATTTT.

J is TRBJ2-2 and V is TRBV7-9; the match to TRBD1 covers 9 bases. The CDR3 consists of 14 residues. With V trimmed by 5 bases and J by 7 bases, 5 bases remained unmatched. CDR1 is SEHNR and CDR2 is FQNEAQ in the germline V gene (reference sequence). CDR3 nucleotides: TGTGCCAGCAGCAAGGGACAGGGAGACGGGGAGCTGTTTTTT. Amino acids: CASSKGQGDGELFF. The whole variable domain, remainder taken from reference TRBV7-9 and TRBJ2-2, is DTGVSQNPRHKITKRGQNVTFRCDPISEHNRLYWYRQTLGQGPEFLTYFQNEAQLEKSRLLSDRFSAERPKGSFSTLEIQRTEQGDSAMYLCASSKGQGDGELFFGEGSRLTVL.

This clone has a single count. This chain connects TRBV7-2 to TRBJ2-2, with TRBD1 as a possible D gene (6 bases). CDR3 length: 14 amino acids. The V end was cut by 6 bases, the J end by 2 bases, with 10 bases between. In germline, CDR1 is SGHTA, CDR2 FQGNSA. The CDR3 sequence is CASRKDSNTGELFF. The CDR3 DNA sequence: TGTGCCAGCAGAAAGGACAGTAACACCGGGGAGCTGTTTTTT.

This clone has more than one count but fewer than ten. This sequence joins TRBV6-1 and TRBJ1-2; 11 bases are shared with TRBD1. CDR1 and CDR2 from the germline V gene are MNHNS and SASEGT. Trimming took 3 bases from V and 4 from J; bases not matched to a gene: 4. The CDR3 has 15 residues. DNA of the CDR3: TGTGCCAGCAGTGATAGGACAGGGGGCTCCTATGGCTACACCTTC. This gives the protein CASSDRTGGSYGYTF.

This clone occurred a few times. J is TRBJ1-1 and V is TRBV12-3 or TRBV12-4; D ambiguous. The CDR3 contains 12 residues. The ends were cut back, 2 bases at V and 5 bases at J, with 6 bases in the middle. The CDR3 here is CASSLRGTEAFF. CDR3 coding DNA: TGTGCCAGCAGTTTAAGAGGTACTGAAGCTTTCTTT.

V is TRBV6-5 and J is TRBJ2-1, with 10 bases fitting TRBD2. Germline CDR1 is MNHEY and CDR2 is SVGAGI. This CDR3 contains 15 residues. V trimming: 6 bases; J trimming: 10 bases; junction bases outside the gene matches: 12. CDR3 DNA: TGTGCCAGCAGCCAAAGAACTAGCGGGACCGGAGAGCAGTTCTTC. As protein: CASSQRTSGTGEQFF.

The gene calls are TRBV5-5 and TRBJ2-5; a possible D gene is TRBD1 (6 bases). This CDR3 spans 14 amino acids. Germline lookup yields CDR1 SGHKS and CDR2 YYEKEE (reference sequence). The V and J ends lost 2 bases and 2 bases respectively, with 10 bases between them. DNA for the CDR3: TGTGCCAGCAGCTTCATAAGGGGGCAAGAGACCCAGTACTTC. Translating gives CASSFIRGQETQYF.

The rearrangement links TRBV5-1 to TRBJ2-7; TRBD2 might be the D (6 bases). The CDR3 consists of 12 residues. CDR1 and CDR2 (germline): SGHRS, YFSETQ. The V gene lost 6 bases and the J gene lost 7 bases, with 14 bases spanning the gap. The DNA of the CDR3 is TGCGCCAGCAAGGCCGGCGCGGGAGAGCAGTACTTC. Encoded protein: CASKAGAGEQYF.

This clone has more than one count but fewer than ten. Here the CDR3 DNA reads TGTGCAAGTCGCGAAGTCCGGACAGGGGGACGCGGCTACACCTTC. This translates into CASREVRTGGRGYTF. The chain employs TRBV12-2 and TRBJ1-2; TRBD1, the table's D call, was not compared with the DNA. TRBV12-2 is marked as a pseudogene. The CDR3 has 15 residues.

Details on this clone: The same CDR3 arises from other DNA sequences in this sample as well. This rearrangement joins TRBV2 to TRBJ2-3; TRBD2 matches at 7 bases. The germline CDR1 and CDR2 sequences are SNHLY and FYNNEI. The CDR3 sequence is 14 residues long. V was pared by 5 bases and J by 0 bases, with 2 bases of the junction left unmatched. The CDR3 coding sequence is TGTGCCAGCAGTAGCGGGGCTAGCACAGATACGCAGTATTTT. This encodes CASSSGASTDTQYF. Drawing the rest from reference TRBV2 and TRBJ2-3, the complete variable domain is EPEVTQTPSHQVTQMGQEVILRCVPISNHLYFYWYRQILGQKVEFLVSFYNNEISEKSEIFDDQFSVERPDGSNFTLKIRSTKLEDSAMYFCASSSGASTDTQYFGPGTRLTVL.

The chain has TRBV18 and TRBJ2-3; 12 positions agree with TRBD1. Germline CDR1 KGHSH, CDR2 LQKENI. The CDR3 totals 15 residues. Trimming took 3 bases from V and 5 from J; bases not matched to a gene: 3. This CDR3 reads CASSPGTGGVDTQYF. For the CDR3, the DNA is TGTGCCAGCTCACCCGGGACAGGGGGCGTAGATACGCAGTATTTT.

This sequence joins TRBV24-1 and TRBJ2-7; TRBD2 matches at 11 bases. Germline values: CDR1 KGHDR, CDR2 SFDVKD. The CDR3 sequence is 15 residues long. Trimming took 4 bases from V and 3 from J; bases not matched to a gene: 4. CDR3 bases: TGTGCCACCAGTGACCCCGGGACTAGCGGCTACGAGCAGTACTTC. It yields the protein CATSDPGTSGYEQYF.

The chain carries TRBV7-2 and TRBJ2-1; maybe TRBD2 (6 bases). V gave up 1 base and J gave up 6 bases, with 10 bases separating them. Looked up from germline, CDR1 is SGHTA and CDR2 is FQGNSA. The CDR3 is made up of 14 amino acids. The CDR3 nucleotides are TGTGCCAGCAGCTTAGATGAGACTAGCAATGAGCAGTTCTTC. Amino acids: CASSLDETSNEQFF. The full variable domain, in which reference TRBV7-2 and TRBJ2-1 provide the parts outside the CDR3, is GAGVSQSPSNKVTEKGKDVELRCDPISGHTALYWYRQSLGQGLEFLIYFQGNSAPDKSGLPSDRFSAERTGGSVSTLTIQRTQQEDSAVYLCASSLDETSNEQFFGPGTRLTVL.

This clone was detected only once. V gene TRBV3-1 (or the pseudogene TRBV3-2) combines with J gene TRBJ2-4; the match to TRBD2 covers 8 bases. V shed 0 bases and J 11 bases; nucleotides not matched to a gene: 18. The CDR3 spans 18 residues. Germline assignment: CDR1 LGHDT and CDR2 YNNKEL (reference sequence). CDR3 in amino acids: CASSQEGRTSPRKSLQYF. CDR3 in DNA: TGTGCCAGCAGCCAAGAAGGGAGGACTAGCCCGCGGAAGTCCCTTCAGTACTTC.

The chain employs TRBV2 and TRBJ1-3, with D perhaps TRBD1 (6 bases). Germline V gene lookup returns CDR1 SNHLY and CDR2 FYNNEI. This CDR3 contains 16 residues. Deletions cut 5 bases from V and 1 base from J, with 15 bases between. CDR3 nucleotides: TGTGCCAGCAGTCTGGCACAGGGATTTTCTGGAAACACCATATATTTT. It specifies CASSLAQGFSGNTIYF.

The gene calls are TRBV28 and TRBJ2-3, with unresolved D. The CDR3 runs to 17 residues. The V end lost 3 bases, the J end lost 6 bases, and 22 bases lay between the germline ends. Germline CDR1 and CDR2: MDHEN and SYDVKM. CDR3 bases: TGTGCCAGCAGTTTCCCCCGTGAAGGAAGCGTGTCCGATACGCAGTATTTT. It specifies CASSFPREGSVSDTQYF.

The V and J genes are TRBV4-1 and TRBJ1-2, with D possibly being TRBD1 (5 bases). The CDR3 has 16 residues. Deletions cut 3 bases from V and 4 bases from J, with 18 bases between. The germline V gene has CDR1 MGHRA and CDR2 YSYEKL. CDR3 amino acids: CASSQPLASRGYGYTF. CDR3 in DNA: TGCGCCAGCAGCCAGCCACTGGCCTCTAGGGGCTATGGCTACACCTTC.

This clone was observed a single time. The chain employs TRBV5-1 and TRBJ1-3; perhaps TRBD1 as D (6 bases). Trimming left V 2 bases short and J 4 bases short, with 10 bases between. The germline gives CDR1 SGHRS, CDR2 YFSETQ. CDR3 length: 14 amino acids. The CDR3 DNA is TGCGCCAGCAGCTTCGGGACATCGGGAAACACCATATATTTT. This codes for CASSFGTSGNTIYF.

The gene calls are TRBV5-4 and TRBJ1-6; D unresolved. V was cut by 0 bases and J by 6 bases, with 10 bases left in between. This CDR3 is built from 15 residues. Germline CDR1 SGHNT, CDR2 YYREEE (reference sequence). Here the CDR3 reads CASSLVSGGNSPLHF. As DNA, the CDR3 is TGTGCCAGCAGCTTGGTCAGCGGTGGTAATTCACCCCTCCACTTT.

The rearrangement uses TRBV30 and TRBJ1-2, with 7 bases fitting TRBD1. Germline CDR1 GTSNPN, CDR2 SVGIG (reference sequence). J lost 1 base, V lost 2 bases, and 4 bases had no gene match. The CDR3 is 14 amino acids. CDR3 amino acids: CAWSRDSFNYGYTF. The DNA for the CDR3 is TGTGCCTGGAGTCGGGACAGCTTTAACTATGGCTACACCTTC.

The chain joins TRBV9 to TRBJ2-3; 10 bases line up with TRBD1. Trimming at V came to 4 bases and at J to 4 bases, leaving 6 bases not matched to a gene. Germline CDR1 is SGDLS and CDR2 is YYNGEE. CDR3 length: 15 residues. The DNA of the CDR3 is TGTGCCAGCAGCATCTGGACAGGGGGGGCAGATACGCAGTATTTT. Its protein is CASSIWTGGADTQYF.

The chain is built from TRBV9 and TRBJ1-2; D unresolved. The CDR3 contains 12 residues. Germline lookup yields CDR1 SGDLS and CDR2 YYNGEE. Trimming pared 4 bases from V and 8 bases from J, leaving 12 bases between. The CDR3: CASSPGTEGYTF. The DNA of the CDR3 is TGTGCCAGCAGCCCGGGAACGGAGGGCTACACCTTC.

V is TRBV7-3 and J is TRBJ2-7; D remains ambiguous. This CDR3 region has 14 residues. V lost 2 bases, J lost 3 bases, and 11 bases lay in between. CDR1 SGHTA and CDR2 FQGTGA come from the germline V gene. CDR3 residues: CASSLVPGVYEQYF. CDR3 DNA sequence: TGTGCCAGCAGCTTAGTTCCGGGTGTCTACGAGCAGTACTTC.

The rearrangement joins TRBV6-5 to TRBJ1-5; D is unresolved. The CDR3 is made up of 13 amino acids. CDR1 MNHEY and CDR2 SVGAGI come from the germline V gene. V was clipped by 7 bases and J by 6 bases, with 13 bases between them. The CDR3 DNA follows: TGTGCCAGCACCACCACGGAGGCTCAGCCCCAGCATTTT. Its translation: CASTTTEAQPQHF.

The J gene is TRBJ1-2, the V gene TRBV2, with a tentative D call TRBD1 (5 bases). CDR3 length equals 13 residues. V was cut by 6 bases and J by 4 bases, with 12 bases left in between. Per germline, CDR1 SNHLY and CDR2 FYNNEI. The CDR3 DNA reads as TGTGCCAGCAGGGCGACAGAGTTCTATGGCTACACCTTC. Amino acid sequence: CASRATEFYGYTF.

This clone occurred a few times. The same CDR3 is also encoded by other DNA sequences in this sample. The chain carries TRBV5-8 and TRBJ1-6; TRBD1 matches 8 bases. CDR1 is SGHTS, CDR2 YDEGEE, per germline. Trimming took 0 bases from V and 9 from J; bases not matched to a gene: 2. The CDR3 is 14 residues long. The DNA for the CDR3 is TGTGCCAGCAGCTTGGGCAGGGGGCCTTCACCCCTCCACTTT. It encodes CASSLGRGPSPLHF.

The chain is built from TRBV18 and TRBJ2-2; 8 bases are a match to TRBD1. V lost 4 bases and J lost 6; bases outside the gene matches: 1. This CDR3 comprises 13 residues. In germline, CDR1 is KGHSH, CDR2 LQKENI. In DNA, the CDR3 is TGTGCCAGCTCACAGGACAGGGCCGGGGAGCTGTTTTTT. Translation gives CASSQDRAGELFF. The full variable domain, its missing parts supplied by reference TRBV18 and TRBJ2-2, is NAGVMQNPRHLVRRRGQEARLRCSPMKGHSHVYWYRQLPEEGLKFMVYLQKENIIDESGMPKERFSAEFPKEGPSILRIQQVVRGDSAAYFCASSQDRAGELFFGEGSRLTVL.

The V gene is TRBV14, the J gene TRBJ1-2; D gene unclear. The germline gives CDR1 SGHDN, CDR2 FVKESK. This CDR3 is built from 15 residues. Trimming cost V 1 base and J 1 base, with 10 bases left between them. This CDR3 reads CASSQARGGNYGYTF. Here the CDR3 DNA reads TGTGCCAGCAGCCAAGCTAGAGGCGGTAACTATGGCTACACCTTC.